These 17 T cell receptor beta chains came from one sample sequenced in a study of T cells after yellow fever vaccination. TCRdb used MiXCR to reprocess the 5' RACE reads, holding one entry per CDR3 protein. This sample has around 400,000 distinct CDR3 sequences, with around 10% found just once. The source material was PBMCs, sampled on the day of the first yellow fever vaccination. The source of these receptors is a man younger than 35 who received the YFV17D yellow fever vaccine.

The rearrangement uses TRBV5-1 and TRBJ2-3; a possible D gene is TRBD1 (5 bases). Between the trimmed V and J ends, which lost 0 bases and 1 base, there was a span of 12 bases. The germline gives CDR1 SGHRS, CDR2 YFSETQ. The CDR3 spans 16 residues. The CDR3 spells CASSLGSGFGTDTQYF. Here the CDR3 DNA reads TGCGCCAGCAGCTTGGGGTCAGGGTTTGGCACAGATACGCAGTATTTT.

This clonotype was detected a few times. The gene calls are TRBV11-2 and TRBJ2-2; D gene ambiguous. Germline V gene data show CDR1 as SGHAT and CDR2 as FQNNGV. The CDR3 loop spans 15 amino acids. V was shortened by 2 bases and J by 6 bases, with 13 bases between the two germline ends. The CDR3 DNA reads TGTGCCAGCAGCTTAAACTTCGGTAGTGCCGGGGAGCTGTTTTTT. It translates to CASSLNFGSAGELFF.

This clonotype has a handful of counts. The chain carries TRBV5-1 and TRBJ2-3, with D possibly being TRBD1 (5 bases). The CDR3 is made up of 14 amino acids. Germline CDR1 and CDR2: SGHRS and YFSETQ. Trimming pared 3 bases from V and 2 bases from J, leaving 10 bases between. The CDR3 DNA sequence: TGCGCCAGCAGCTCCGACAGAATCACAGATACGCAGTATTTT. Encoded protein: CASSSDRITDTQYF.

This clonotype turned up a few times. This chain uses TRBV20-1 with TRBJ2-7; 10 bases map to TRBD1. The germline V gene encodes CDR1 DFQATT and CDR2 SNEGSKA (reference sequence). This CDR3 is built from 15 residues. J lost 6 bases, V lost 6 bases, and 14 bases had no gene match. The DNA for the CDR3 is TGCAGTGCCCAACCCCCGACAGGGGGCTTACGCGAGCAGTACTTC. This codes for CSAQPPTGGLREQYF.

This clonotype was recorded at least ten times. V gene TRBV6-5 combines with J gene TRBJ2-6; D unclear. Germline CDR1 and CDR2: MNHEY and SVGAGI. Trimming took off 2 bases at V and 3 bases at J, with 2 bases between the two ends. The CDR3 totals 13 residues. CDR3 region: CASSYGGANVLTF. In nucleotides, the CDR3 is TGTGCCAGCAGTTACGGTGGGGCCAACGTCCTGACTTTC.

This clonotype has a count of ten or more. V usage is TRBV29-1 and J usage is TRBJ2-3, with D uncertain. V lost 2 bases, J lost 5 bases, and 11 bases lay in between. Germline-derived CDR1 and CDR2 are SQVTM and ANQGSEA. CDR3 size: 13 residues. CDR3: CSVEPDPGDTQYF. CDR3 sequence (DNA): TGCAGCGTTGAACCCGATCCGGGAGATACGCAGTATTTT.

This clonotype appeared a few times. V gene TRBV5-6 combines with J gene TRBJ1-5; D perhaps matches TRBD1 (5 bases). The CDR3 has 15 amino acids. Looked up from germline, CDR1 is SGHDT and CDR2 is YYEEEE. Trimming left V 1 base short and J 8 bases short, with 16 bases between. The CDR3: CASSLQGYGREPQHF. In nucleotides, the CDR3 is TGTGCCAGCAGCTTGCAGGGATACGGTAGGGAGCCCCAGCATTTT.

In this sample, this clonotype turned up many times. The chain joins TRBV5-1 to TRBJ1-4; no clear D gene. The germline gives CDR1 SGHRS, CDR2 YFSETQ. Trimming took 5 bases from V and 0 from J, leaving 20 bases between them. The length of the CDR3 is 18 residues. CDR3 coding DNA: TGCGCCAGCAGTGATGCTCTGCGAACTATTGCAACTAATGAAAAACTGTTTTTT. Translation: CASSDALRTIATNEKLFF.

This clonotype has only a few counts. V and J are TRBV7-3 and TRBJ2-3, with 14 bases matching TRBD2. This CDR3 is 20 amino acids long. With V trimmed by 4 bases and J by 5 bases, 17 bases remained unmatched. CDR1 is SGHTA, CDR2 FQGTGA, per germline. CDR3 residues: CASSSYSGRGLAGGQDTQYF. CDR3 in DNA: TGTGCCAGCAGCTCATACTCAGGACGTGGACTAGCGGGGGGCCAAGATACGCAGTATTTT.

This clonotype was counted only a few times. The genes are TRBV27 and TRBJ2-7; no firm D call. Germline V gene lookup returns CDR1 MNHEY and CDR2 SMNVEV (reference sequence). The CDR3 has 14 residues. V lost 2 bases and J lost 7, with 15 bases in between. The CDR3 reads CASSLLSRASEQYF. CDR3 nucleotides: TGTGCCAGCAGTTTACTATCCCGGGCCTCAGAGCAGTACTTC.

J is TRBJ2-3 and V is TRBV28; D remains unclear. Trimming stripped 1 base from V and 3 bases from J, with 8 bases between. CDR3 size: 14 residues. The V gene's germline CDR1 is MDHEN and CDR2 SYDVKM. As DNA, the CDR3 is TGTGCCAGCAGTTTATTCACCGGGACAGATACGCAGTATTTT. Translation gives CASSLFTGTDTQYF.

The chain uses TRBV5-4 and TRBJ2-2, with D unresolved. The CDR3 is made up of 15 amino acids. Trimming pared 4 bases from V and 0 bases from J, leaving 10 bases between. Germline V lookup: CDR1 SGHNT, CDR2 YYREEE (reference sequence). The chain's CDR3 is CASSRMVTNTGELFF. CDR3 nucleotides: TGTGCCAGCAGCCGGATGGTGACGAACACCGGGGAGCTGTTTTTT.

The sample holds many counts of this clonotype. This chain connects TRBV6-5 to TRBJ2-7, with a possible D match to TRBD1 (7 bases). V lost 7 bases, J lost 3 bases, and 13 bases lay in between. This CDR3 region has 13 residues. In germline, CDR1 is MNHEY, CDR2 SVGAGI. DNA for the CDR3: TGTGCCAGCAAGCGCGGGGACAGCTACGAGCAGTACTTC. As protein: CASKRGDSYEQYF.

This clonotype was picked up a small number of times. This chain links TRBV5-5 with TRBJ2-5; D not certain. The CDR3 extends over 14 amino acids. V was pared by 3 bases and J by 2 bases, with 11 bases between. The germline CDR1 and CDR2 sequences are SGHKS and YYEKEE (reference sequence). The CDR3 protein is CASSYTPLQETQYF. DNA of the CDR3: TGTGCCAGCAGCTATACACCCCTTCAAGAGACCCAGTACTTC. The full variable domain, completed using reference TRBV5-5 and TRBJ2-5, is DAGVTQSPTHLIKTRGQQVTLRCSPISGHKSVSWYQQVLGQGPQFIFQYYEKEERGRGNFPDRFSARQFPNYSSELNVNALLLGDSALYLCASSYTPLQETQYFGPGTRLLVL.

This clonotype was counted between two and nine times. The V gene is TRBV2, the J gene TRBJ2-5; 10 nucleotides line up with TRBD2. Germline assignment: CDR1 SNHLY and CDR2 FYNNEI. The J segment lost 5 bases and the V segment lost 6 bases, leaving 9 bases of the junction unmatched. This CDR3 comprises 15 residues. This chain's CDR3 is CASRAGGRGGETQYF. As DNA, the CDR3 is TGTGCCAGCAGAGCGGGGGGGCGTGGAGGGGAGACCCAGTACTTC.

This clonotype came up a few times. The chain has TRBV28 and TRBJ1-5; no clear D gene. Trimming removed 5 bases from V and 2 bases from J, with 13 bases in between. CDR1 and CDR2 from the germline V gene are MDHEN and SYDVKM. This CDR3 has 15 residues. This CDR3 is CASSLPQRGNQPQHF. The CDR3 DNA reads TGTGCCAGCAGTCTCCCTCAGCGGGGCAATCAGCCCCAGCATTTT.

V usage is TRBV6-5 and J usage is TRBJ1-2; D is uncertain. Germline CDR1 reads MNHEY; CDR2 reads SVGAGI. The CDR3 runs 13 residues. V lost 0 bases and J lost 8, with 10 bases in between. In nucleotides, the CDR3 is TGTGCCAGCAGTTACTCGACGGGTTGGGGCTACACCTTC. This encodes CASSYSTGWGYTF.